The 7 T cell receptor beta chains below come from one sample, sequenced in a study of T cell repertoires in cytomegalovirus infection. MiXCR, applied by TCRdb to the reads, yields one record per CDR3 protein. The profile covers about 140,000 distinct CDR3 sequences, with over 30% appearing a single time and roughly 51% taken by the ten largest. These receptors lack a known antigen. The sample in question was CD8+ T cells from cultured PBMCs, obtained from culture after CMV antigen stimulation. The receptors derive from a human donor in good health (CMV status not recorded). Some clones in this sample may be carry-over from other donors' samples.

The rearrangement uses TRBV12-3 or TRBV12-4 and TRBJ2-7; TRBD1 matches 8 bases. This CDR3 region has 15 residues. Trimming took 1 base from V and 7 from J; bases not matched to a gene: 9. The CDR3 here is CASSLEGRGRKEQYF. CDR3 DNA sequence: TGTGCCAGCAGTTTAGAAGGCAGGGGGCGGAAAGAGCAGTACTTC.

This clonotype has at least ten counts. The gene calls are TRBV7-9 and TRBJ2-5; D might be TRBD1 or TRBD2, each matching 5 bases. V lost 1 base and J lost 1, with 31 bases in between. The germline V gene has CDR1 SEHNR and CDR2 FQNEAQ (reference sequence). The CDR3 runs 22 residues. CDR3 in amino acids: CASSLGGETAQVLVGFQETQYF. DNA of the CDR3: TGTGCCAGCAGCTTAGGAGGGGAAACAGCACAAGTTCTCGTTGGCTTCCAAGAGACCCAGTACTTC.

The V gene is TRBV7-8, the J gene TRBJ2-7, with unresolved D. Germline-derived CDR1 and CDR2 are SGHVS and FQNEAQ. With 0 bases removed from V and 0 bases from J, the gap between germline ends came to 3 bases. The CDR3 is made up of 13 amino acids. CDR3 residues: CASSLASSYEQYF. For the CDR3, the DNA is TGTGCCAGCAGCTTAGCGAGCTCCTACGAGCAGTACTTC.

CDR3 bases: TGTGCCAGCAGCCTGAGGGGGGATATGGCCGGGGAGCTGTTTTTT. Protein sequence: CASSLRGDMAGELFF. This chain uses TRBV7-6 with TRBJ2-2; tentatively, D is TRBD1 or TRBD2 (6 bases each). This CDR3 is built from 15 residues. Germline CDR1 and CDR2: SGHVS and FNYEAQ. Trimming removed 5 bases from V and 6 bases from J, with 16 bases in between.

The genes are TRBV6-2 or TRBV6-3 and TRBJ2-1; no reliable D call. Looked up from germline, CDR1 is MNHEY and CDR2 is SVGEGT. The CDR3 totals 13 residues. V was pared by 6 bases and J by 12 bases, with 18 bases between. CDR3 DNA sequence: TGTGCCAGCAGGGACCCCTCTCTTTCGCCGCAGTTCTTC. This encodes CASRDPSLSPQFF.

This clonotype was found a few times. The rearrangement uses TRBV4-1 and TRBJ1-4, with D unresolved. Per germline, CDR1 MGHRA and CDR2 YSYEKL. This CDR3 is 15 amino acids long. V lost 0 bases, J lost 4 bases, and 9 bases lay in between. CDR3 protein: CASSQDGAGNEKLFF. In DNA form, the CDR3 reads TGCGCCAGCAGCCAAGATGGCGCCGGTAATGAAAAACTGTTTTTT.

About this clonotype: Lacking the conserved final phenylalanine or tryptophan, this CDR3 likely reflects a read error. This sequence joins TRBV19 and TRBJ2-1, with unresolved D. The CDR3 runs 11 residues. CDR1 is LNHDA and CDR2 is SQIVND in the germline V gene (reference sequence). Trimming took 0 bases from V and 12 from J, leaving 6 bases between them. In DNA form, the CDR3 reads TGTGCCAGTAGTATAGATGAAGGGCAGTTCATC. Translated: CASSIDEGQFI.